The 9 T cell receptor beta chains presented below share a single source sample, sequenced in a study of cytomegalovirus exposure and HLA in healthy donors. This PCR relied on a set of 60 Vbeta primers and 13 Jbeta primers. Profiling relied on immunoSEQ multiplex PCR, and the TCRdb table lists in-frame clones only, not all of them. The sample holds 150,000 to 200,000 clones, approximately 70% seen once. Material for sequencing was PBMCs. These receptors were collected from a young man in good health and CMV-seropositive.

The chain is built from TRBV30 and TRBJ2-1, with 10 bases that match TRBD1. The CDR3 totals 13 residues. CDR1 GTSNPN and CDR2 SVGIG come from the germline V gene (reference sequence). J was trimmed by 7 bases and V by 4 bases; bases with no gene match: 4. DNA for the CDR3: TGTGCCTGGAAATGGACAGGGGGGAATGAGCAGTTCTTC. It specifies CAWKWTGGNEQFF.

The rearrangement links TRBV27 to TRBJ2-7; 7 nucleotides match TRBD1. After removal of 2 bases from V and 2 bases from J, the junction contained 6 bases not matched to a gene. This CDR3 comprises 15 residues. CDR1 and CDR2 from the germline V gene are MNHEY and SMNVEV (reference sequence). The chain's CDR3 is CASSLTGAGAYEQYV. The CDR3 coding sequence is TGTGCCAGCAGTTTAACAGGGGCCGGGGCCTACGAGCAGTACGTC.

This chain uses TRBV7-8 with TRBJ2-1; 8 nucleotides line up with TRBD1. V lost 0 bases, J lost 4 bases, and 11 bases stayed unmatched. Per germline, CDR1 SGHVS and CDR2 FQNEAQ. The CDR3 sequence is 18 residues long. The CDR3: CASSLALVRDRLYNEQFF. The CDR3 DNA is TGTGCCAGCAGCTTAGCCTTAGTGCGGGACAGGCTATACAATGAGCAGTTCTTC.

As regards this clone: Mismatch with germline at one junction end may stem from a read error. The CDR3 coding sequence is TGTGCCTGGAGTGTAGGCGGAGGCACGGATACGCAGTATTTT. Translated, it gives CAWSVGGGTDTQYF. This chain connects TRBV30 to TRBJ2-3, with a possible D match to TRBD2 (5 bases). CDR3 length: 14 amino acids. Germline loops: CDR1 GTSNPN, CDR2 SVGIG (reference sequence).

The chain links TRBV28 to TRBJ1-6; the D is unclear. Trimming took off 5 bases at V and 7 bases at J, with 18 bases between the two ends. The CDR3 spans 16 residues. Germline V gene data show CDR1 as MDHEN and CDR2 as SYDVKM. The CDR3 loop reads CASSLYAYSRNSPLHF. For the CDR3, the DNA is TGTGCCAGCAGTCTATATGCCTACAGTAGAAATTCACCCCTCCACTTT.

This chain links TRBV6-1 with TRBJ2-3; 15 bases align to TRBD2. V was clipped by 0 bases and J by 13 bases; unmatched bases: 5. This CDR3 spans 15 amino acids. Germline assignment: CDR1 MNHNS and CDR2 SASEGT. CDR3 sequence: CASSEAGTSGRYEYF. The DNA of the CDR3 is TGTGCCAGCAGTGAAGCCGGGACTAGCGGGAGGTATGAGTATTTT.

The rearrangement links TRBV7-9 to TRBJ2-2; D might be TRBD2 (5 bases). V lost 5 bases and J lost 2, with 15 bases in between. Germline CDR1 and CDR2: SEHNR and FQNEAQ (reference sequence). This CDR3 has 16 residues. CDR3 sequence reads: CASSPTRTGNTGELFF. CDR3 bases: TGTGCCAGCAGCCCCACTCGGACGGGAAACACCGGGGAGCTGTTTTTT.

This clone was detected only once. The gene calls are TRBV6-5 and TRBJ1-3; tentatively, D is TRBD1 (6 bases). From germline, CDR1 is MNHEY and CDR2 SVGAGI. V was trimmed by 5 bases and J by 0 bases, leaving 14 bases between them. This CDR3 has 16 residues. The chain's CDR3 is CASSNYYRDSGNTIYF. The CDR3 DNA is TGTGCCAGCAGTAACTACTACAGGGACTCTGGAAACACCATATATTTT.

The genes are TRBV6-1 and TRBJ1-5; perhaps TRBD1 as D (6 bases). The CDR3 contains 17 residues. V was cut by 3 bases and J by 2 bases, with 17 bases left in between. Germline-derived CDR1 and CDR2 are MNHNS and SASEGT. This chain's CDR3 is CASSDHRVWERNQPQHF. CDR3 in DNA: TGTGCCAGCAGTGATCACAGGGTTTGGGAGCGCAATCAGCCCCAGCATTTT.